This TCR beta chain is from a study of prognosis after radiotherapy for stage I lung cancer. Study in general: Patients received 3 to 5 SBRT fractions with a biologically effective dose of at least 100 Gy. Distant metastases developed in four patients after radiotherapy (median 7 months); roughly 15 showed no significant progression.

This clonotype was seen ten or more times. Its antigen remains unidentified. V was cut by 2 bases and J by 0 bases, with 8 bases left in between. The V gene's germline CDR1 is LGHDT and CDR2 YNNKEL (reference sequence). This CDR3 contains 15 residues. Study-wide results and limits: For the expanded TCR clones, whether they were tumor-specific was not determined. There were reportedly differences in TRBV and TRBJ gene usage between patients with and without metastases.

Template was genomic DNA; TCR beta CDR3 amplified in two multiplex PCR rounds. The first PCR round targeted every TRBV and TRBJ gene with specific primers. TCRdb reprocessed the multiplex PCR reads with MiXCR, giving one entry per CDR3 protein. The sample lists around 63,000 distinct CDR3 sequences, about 26% seen once, with 6.5% to 8.5% in the top ten. The TCR originated in a donor over 45 with non-small cell lung cancer. The gene calls are TRBV3-1 and TRBJ1-3; D call uncertain. The material was PBMCs, obtained before or after stereotactic body radiation therapy (not recorded which). CDR3 sequence reads: CASSQSGVSGNTIYF. CDR3 nucleotide sequence: TGTGCCAGCAGCCAATCCGGGGTCTCTGGAAACACCATATATTTT.